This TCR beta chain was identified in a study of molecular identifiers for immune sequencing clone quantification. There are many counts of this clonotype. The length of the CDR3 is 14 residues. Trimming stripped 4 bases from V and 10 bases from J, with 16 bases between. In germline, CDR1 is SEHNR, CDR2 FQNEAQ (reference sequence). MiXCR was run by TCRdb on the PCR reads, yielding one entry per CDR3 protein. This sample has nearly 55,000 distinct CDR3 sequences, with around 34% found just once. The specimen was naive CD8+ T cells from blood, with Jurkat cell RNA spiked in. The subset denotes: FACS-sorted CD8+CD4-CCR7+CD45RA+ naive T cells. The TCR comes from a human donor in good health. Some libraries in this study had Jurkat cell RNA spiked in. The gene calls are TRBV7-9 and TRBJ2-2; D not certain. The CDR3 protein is CASSSPELRLELFF. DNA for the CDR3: TGTGCCAGCAGCTCCCCGGAATTACGGTTGGAGCTGTTTTTT.